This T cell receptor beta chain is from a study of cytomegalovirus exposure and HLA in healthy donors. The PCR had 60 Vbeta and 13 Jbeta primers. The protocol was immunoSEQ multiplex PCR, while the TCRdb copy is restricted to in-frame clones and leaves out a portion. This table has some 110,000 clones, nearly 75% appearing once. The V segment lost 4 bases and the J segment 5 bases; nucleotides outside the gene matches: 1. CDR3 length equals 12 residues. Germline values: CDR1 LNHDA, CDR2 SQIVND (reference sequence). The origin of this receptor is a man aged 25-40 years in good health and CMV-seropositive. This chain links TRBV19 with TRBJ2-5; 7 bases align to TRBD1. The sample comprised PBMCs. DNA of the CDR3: TGTGCCAGTAGTAGCAGGGGGGAGACCCAGTACTTC. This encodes CASSSRGETQYF.